The sequence of this TCR beta chain was determined in a study of T cells in narcolepsy. Study results and limitations: In some patient and control memory CD4+ samples, autoreactive clones were absent. Blood of same and different patients, but not healthy controls, reportedly held recurring autoreactive clonotypes. HCRT-specific and TRIB2-specific autoreactive clonotypes appeared among same-patient CSF and blood CD4+ clonotypes.

With V trimmed by 6 bases and J by 9 bases, 1 base remained unmatched. This CDR3 is 10 amino acids long. Germline lookup yields CDR1 SNHLY and CDR2 FYNNEI. On this clone itself: The antigen is not known.

Only in-frame clones appear in the TCRdb table, and some are missing; sequencing was by immunoSEQ multiplex PCR. The sample has 20,000 to 25,000 clones; around four fifths are singletons. The source material was CD45RA- memory CD4+ T cells from PBMCs. This chain connects TRBV2 to TRBJ2-5; 7 bases map to TRBD2. The TCR comes from a human donor with narcolepsy. In DNA, the CDR3 is TGTGCCAGCAGCGCGGGGGCCCAGTACTTC. Translated: CASSAGAQYF.